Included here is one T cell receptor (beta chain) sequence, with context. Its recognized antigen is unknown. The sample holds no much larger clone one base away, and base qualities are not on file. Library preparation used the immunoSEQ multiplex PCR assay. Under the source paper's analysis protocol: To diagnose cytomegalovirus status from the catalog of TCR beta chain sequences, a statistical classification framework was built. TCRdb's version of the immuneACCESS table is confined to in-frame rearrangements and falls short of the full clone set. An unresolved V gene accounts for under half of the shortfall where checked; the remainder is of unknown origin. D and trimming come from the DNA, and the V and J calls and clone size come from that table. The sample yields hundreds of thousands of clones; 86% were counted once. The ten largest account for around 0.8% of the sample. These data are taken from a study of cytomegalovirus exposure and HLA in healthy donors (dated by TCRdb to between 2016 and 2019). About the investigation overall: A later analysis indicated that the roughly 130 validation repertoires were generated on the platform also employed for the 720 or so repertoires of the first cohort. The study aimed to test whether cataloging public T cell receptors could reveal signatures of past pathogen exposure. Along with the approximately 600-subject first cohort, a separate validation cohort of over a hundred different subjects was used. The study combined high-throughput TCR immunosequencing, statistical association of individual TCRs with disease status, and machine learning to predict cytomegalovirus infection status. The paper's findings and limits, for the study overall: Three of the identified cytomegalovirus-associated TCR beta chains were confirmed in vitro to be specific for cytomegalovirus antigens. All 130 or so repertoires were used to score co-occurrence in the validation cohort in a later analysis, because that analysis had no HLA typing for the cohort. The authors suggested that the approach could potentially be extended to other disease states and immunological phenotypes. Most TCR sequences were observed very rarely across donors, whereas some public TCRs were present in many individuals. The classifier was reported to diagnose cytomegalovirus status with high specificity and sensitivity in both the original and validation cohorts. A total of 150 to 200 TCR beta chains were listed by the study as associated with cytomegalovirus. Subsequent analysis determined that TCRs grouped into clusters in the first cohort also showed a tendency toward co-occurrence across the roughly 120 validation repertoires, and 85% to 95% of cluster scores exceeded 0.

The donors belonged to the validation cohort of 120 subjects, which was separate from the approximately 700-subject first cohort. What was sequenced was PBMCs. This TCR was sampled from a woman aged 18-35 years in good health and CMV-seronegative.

Read as DNA, the sequence is TGCGCCAGCACCAAAAACAGGAACACTGAAGCTTTCTTT. It translates to CASTKNRNTEAFF. The chain employs TRBV10-1 and TRBJ1-1, with no D gene named confidently. Cut back by 7 bases and 1 base, the V and J ends lie 10 bases apart. The CDR3 runs 13 amino acids, cysteine and phenylalanine included. The CDR3 DNA has 39 bases and is translated from base 1. In the germline V gene (reference sequence), CDR1 corresponds to WNHNN and CDR2 to SYGVQD.